The 15 T cell receptor beta chains below come from one sample, sequenced in a study of T-cell reconstitution after alpha-beta-depleted transplantation in children. Preparation of the TCRbeta library used unique molecular identifiers. TCRdb reprocessed the PCR reads via MiXCR and lists one record per CDR3 protein. The sample shows approximately 45,000 distinct CDR3 sequences, under 60% of them seen only once. The starting material was peripheral blood, obtained before TCRalphabeta/CD19-depleted stem cell transplant. These receptors were obtained from a boy under three years old with SCID, due to receive a stem cell transplant.

The sample holds many counts of this clonotype. The chain is built from TRBV2 and TRBJ1-3; D is unresolved. V lost 0 bases and J 2 bases, leaving 5 bases between the germline ends. This CDR3 is 14 amino acids long. Germline loops: CDR1 SNHLY, CDR2 FYNNEI. The CDR3 loop is CASSEAAAGNTIYF. For the CDR3, the DNA is TGTGCCAGCAGTGAAGCGGCGGCTGGAAACACCATATATTTT.

This clonotype has just a few counts. V is TRBV20-1 and J is TRBJ2-5, with D perhaps TRBD1 or TRBD2 (6 bases each). This CDR3 is 14 amino acids long. Germline V gives CDR1 DFQATT, CDR2 SNEGSKA (reference sequence). V lost 0 bases to trimming and J lost 5 bases, with 13 bases between them. The CDR3 DNA follows: TGCAGTGCTAGAGACCCCGGGGGCCGGGAGACCCAGTACTTC. Its translation is CSARDPGGRETQYF.

This chain joins TRBV4-3 and TRBJ2-5; the match to TRBD2 covers 7 bases. CDR1 is LGHNA, CDR2 YSLEER, per germline. V lost 1 base to trimming and J lost 9 bases; unmatched junction nucleotides: 2. The length of the CDR3 is 12 residues. The CDR3 protein is CASSQGGGAQYF. The CDR3 nucleotides are TGCGCCAGCAGCCAAGGCGGGGGTGCCCAGTACTTC.

V and J are TRBV29-1 and TRBJ1-2, with D hard to call. CDR1 SQVTM and CDR2 ANQGSEA come from the germline V gene. The CDR3 sequence is 9 residues long. In DNA, the CDR3 is TGCCCCCAGGACTATGGCTACACCTTC. It translates to CPQDYGYTF. The full variable domain, its missing parts supplied by reference TRBV29-1 and TRBJ1-2, is SAVISQKPSRDICQRGTSLTIQCQVDSQVTMMFWYRQQPGQSLTLIATANQGSEATYESGFVIDKFPISRPNLTFSTLTVSNMSPEDSSIYLCPQDYGYTFGSGTRLTVV.

The V and J genes are TRBV20-1 and TRBJ2-3; 9 nucleotides line up with TRBD2. This CDR3 spans 14 amino acids. Per the germline V gene, CDR1 is DFQATT and CDR2 is SNEGSKA (reference sequence). The J segment lost 5 bases and the V segment lost 7 bases, leaving 10 bases of the junction unmatched. Here the CDR3 reads CSVTSGGYEDTQYF. The CDR3 DNA sequence: TGCAGTGTCACCAGCGGGGGGTACGAAGATACGCAGTATTTT.

CDR3 residues: CASSPTGGSRDEQFF. CDR3 sequence (DNA): TGTGCCAGCAGTCCCACGGGGGGGTCAAGGGATGAGCAGTTCTTC. The chain recombines TRBV7-2 with TRBJ2-1; 8 bases align to TRBD2. The ends lost 6 bases at V and 8 bases at J; junction bases unmatched: 12. This CDR3 spans 15 amino acids. The germline V gene has CDR1 SGHTA and CDR2 FQGNSA.

The V call is TRBV20-1, the J call TRBJ2-7, with D maybe TRBD1 (6 bases). V dropped 0 bases and J dropped 3 bases, with 15 bases sitting between them. Germline loops: CDR1 DFQATT, CDR2 SNEGSKA (reference sequence). CDR3 length: 15 residues. CDR3 in amino acids: CSARERRGLVYEQYF. The CDR3 coding sequence is TGCAGTGCTAGAGAGCGCAGGGGTTTGGTCTACGAGCAGTACTTC.

V gene TRBV6-2 or TRBV6-3 combines with J gene TRBJ2-2; unclear D gene. Trimming removed 4 bases at V and 1 base at J, with 13 bases between. The germline V gene has CDR1 MNHEY and CDR2 SVGEGT. The CDR3 sequence is 16 residues long. The CDR3 is CASSLAPTQNTGELFF. As DNA, the CDR3 is TGTGCCAGCAGTTTAGCCCCCACTCAGAACACCGGGGAGCTGTTTTTT.

The chain uses TRBV6-2 or TRBV6-3 and TRBJ2-1, with D unclear. The CDR3 contains 13 residues. Germline V gives CDR1 MNHEY, CDR2 SVGEGT. Trimming removed 6 bases at V and 5 bases at J, with 11 bases between. DNA for the CDR3: TGTGCCAGCAGCCGCCGAGATAACAATGAGCAGTTCTTC. Translated, it gives CASSRRDNNEQFF.

The chain is built from TRBV4-1 and TRBJ2-5; no firm D call. Germline V gives CDR1 MGHRA, CDR2 YSYEKL. Between the trimmed V and J ends, which lost 4 bases and 10 bases, there was a span of 25 bases. The CDR3 length is 16 residues. CDR3 sequence (DNA): TGCGCCAGCAGCCCCAAAGGCAGGAACTCCCGTGGGGACCAGTACTTC. This translates into CASSPKGRNSRGDQYF.

This clonotype came up once. The chain combines TRBV6-2 or TRBV6-3 with TRBJ2-1; the match to TRBD2 covers 7 bases. Trimming removed 2 bases from V and 8 bases from J; junction bases left unmatched: 6. This CDR3 is built from 14 residues. The germline V gene has CDR1 MNHEY and CDR2 SVGEGT. The chain's CDR3 is CASSYLAEEDEQFF. As DNA, the CDR3 is TGTGCCAGCAGTTACCTAGCGGAGGAGGATGAGCAGTTCTTC.

This clonotype appeared a few times. The V call is TRBV10-3, the J call TRBJ2-2; D could derive from TRBD1 or TRBD2 (6 bases each). The V end was cut by 4 bases, the J end by 6 bases, with 12 bases between. This CDR3 has 14 residues. Germline V gene sequence: CDR1 ENHRY, CDR2 SYGVKD. The CDR3, as DNA: TGTGCCATCAGTGGGGGGGCCCTCGCCGGGGAGCTGTTTTTT. Amino acid sequence: CAISGGALAGELFF.

The rearrangement joins TRBV27 to TRBJ1-6; possibly TRBD1 for D (6 bases). CDR1 MNHEY and CDR2 SMNVEV come from the germline V gene (reference sequence). V was clipped by 3 bases and J by 11 bases, with 8 bases between them. The CDR3 contains 12 residues. The CDR3 is CASSFQGTPLHF. The CDR3 DNA reads as TGTGCCAGCAGTTTTCAGGGGACACCCCTCCACTTT.

This chain uses TRBV4-2 with TRBJ2-7; D is uncertain. Trimming shortened V by 0 bases and J by 1 base, and 4 bases separated the two germline ends. CDR3 length equals 13 residues. Per the germline V gene, CDR1 is LGHNA and CDR2 is YNFKEQ. CDR3 amino acids: CASSQERSYEQYF. The CDR3 bases are TGTGCCAGCAGCCAAGAAAGGTCCTACGAGCAGTACTTC.

The chain has TRBV7-9 and TRBJ1-2, with D unresolved. Germline V gene sequence: CDR1 SEHNR, CDR2 FQNEAQ (reference sequence). V shed 0 bases and J shed 6 bases, with 8 bases lying between them. The CDR3 runs to 13 residues. The chain's CDR3 is CASSLAGKDGYTF. The DNA for the CDR3 is TGTGCCAGCAGCTTAGCAGGGAAGGATGGCTACACCTTC.